Listed here are 8 T cell receptor beta chains from one sample, sequenced in a study of control samples from healthy donors and cancer patients. Repertoires were generated with immunoSEQ multiplex PCR, while TCRdb's copy carries only in-frame clones and drops some. The table has approximately 99,000 clones, around four fifths seen once. Sequenced input: blood. These TCRs come from a man aged 18 to 35 in good health.

The chain combines TRBV5-4 with TRBJ2-5; D perhaps matches TRBD1 (6 bases). The CDR3 has 14 residues. V was trimmed by 5 bases and J by 4 bases, leaving 15 bases between them. CDR1 and CDR2 (germline): SGHNT, YYREEE (reference sequence). CDR3 sequence: CASSQTGRRETQYF. CDR3 nucleotide sequence: TGTGCCAGCAGTCAAACAGGGAGAAGAGAGACCCAGTACTTC.

This sequence joins TRBV5-1 and TRBJ1-4, with 7 positions matching TRBD1. Trimming at V came to 3 bases and at J to 5 bases, leaving 10 bases not matched to a gene. The germline V gene encodes CDR1 SGHRS and CDR2 YFSETQ. This CDR3 is built from 16 residues. CDR3 sequence reads: CASSSGRQGGNEKLFF. The CDR3 coding sequence is TGCGCCAGCAGCTCCGGCCGACAGGGCGGGAATGAAAAACTGTTTTTT.

This chain uses TRBV30 with TRBJ1-2; 7 positions agree with TRBD1. V lost 7 bases and J lost 0; bases outside the gene matches: 5. Germline V gene lookup returns CDR1 GTSNPN and CDR2 SVGIG (reference sequence). There are 13 residues in the CDR3. Here the CDR3 DNA reads TGTGCCTTCCACAGGGGTACTAACTATGGCTACACCTTC. Translating it yields CAFHRGTNYGYTF. Filled out from reference TRBV30 and TRBJ1-2, the complete variable domain reads SQTIHQWPATLVQPVGSPLSLECTVEGTSNPNLYWYRQAAGRGLQLLFYSVGIGQISSEVPQNLSASRPQDRQFILSSKKLLLSDSGFYLCAFHRGTNYGYTFGSGTRLTVV.

The chain is built from TRBV3-1 (or the pseudogene TRBV3-2) and TRBJ2-1, with D perhaps matching TRBD2 (6 bases). Per the germline V gene, CDR1 is LGHDT and CDR2 is YNNKEL (reference sequence). There are 16 residues in the CDR3. Trimming pared 1 base from V and 2 bases from J, leaving 12 bases between. The CDR3 spells CASSQVGGVTYNEQFF. Here the CDR3 DNA reads TGTGCCAGCAGCCAAGTGGGCGGGGTGACCTACAATGAGCAGTTCTTC.

The sample holds a few counts of this clone. The J gene is TRBJ1-6, the V gene TRBV2, with unresolved D. V was shortened by 4 bases and J by 10 bases, with 14 bases between the two germline ends. The CDR3 has 14 residues. Germline V CDR1 and CDR2: SNHLY, FYNNEI. The CDR3 coding sequence is TGTGCCAGCAGTGGTCGGGATCGCTTCTCACCCCTCCACTTT. It translates to CASSGRDRFSPLHF.

The chain carries TRBV5-1 and TRBJ1-2; TRBD1 matches 10 bases. The germline CDR1 and CDR2 sequences are SGHRS and YFSETQ. V shed 0 bases and J 6 bases; nucleotides not matched to a gene: 8. This CDR3 region has 16 residues. CDR3 region: CASSLAGQGVVDGYTF. In DNA form, the CDR3 reads TGCGCCAGCAGCTTGGCCGGACAGGGGGTGGTGGATGGCTACACCTTC.

The table lists this clone with a count of one. This chain uses TRBV3-1 (or the pseudogene TRBV3-2) with TRBJ2-1; no reliable D call. This CDR3 has 13 amino acids. The germline V gene encodes CDR1 LGHDT and CDR2 YNNKEL (reference sequence). The V end lost 3 bases, the J end lost 4 bases, and 7 bases lay between the germline ends. The CDR3 region has the DNA TGTGCCAGCAGCCAGATCAGATACAATGAGCAGTTCTTC. It encodes CASSQIRYNEQFF.

The chain joins TRBV6-5 to TRBJ2-1; the D gene is possibly TRBD2 (6 bases). This CDR3 is built from 16 residues. CDR1 and CDR2 (germline): MNHEY, SVGAGI. Trimming removed 2 bases at V and 0 bases at J, with 11 bases between. The CDR3 sequence is CASSYSGQGSYNEQFF. The CDR3 DNA follows: TGTGCCAGCAGTTACAGCGGGCAGGGCTCCTACAATGAGCAGTTCTTC.